The rows below give T cell receptor beta chains drawn from one sample of a study of blood T cells in healthy people across ages. TCRdb itself ran the 5' RACE reads through MiXCR, one entry per CDR3 protein. Of 700,000 to 850,000 distinct CDR3 sequences listed, about 55% are singletons. Sequencing was carried out using blood. The receptors here all came from a man aged 80 or over in good health. CDR3s include the opening cysteine and the closing phenylalanine or tryptophan. The D gene is left open where the match is weak. Clone size is not always given. Where it is, it says once, few, many or a class for expanded clones.

D	size	V	J	CDR3	DNA
NA	NA	TRBV28	TRBJ2-7	CASSPPDSTYEQYF	TGTGCCAGCAGTCCCCCAGATAGCACCTACGAGCAGTACTTC
TRBD2	NA	TRBV29-1	TRBJ2-5	CSVDDPPTSVTVEQYF	TGCAGCGTGGACGACCCCCCGACTAGCGTTACGGTTGAGCAGTACTTC
NA	NA	TRBV28	TRBJ2-3	CASAGGHKADTQYF	TGTGCCAGCGCCGGGGGACACAAAGCAGATACGCAGTATTTT
NA	NA	TRBV5-6	TRBJ1-2	CASSLGDQGGYTF	TGTGCCAGCAGCTTGGGTGACCAGGGTGGCTACACCTTC
NA	NA	TRBV5-1	TRBJ2-1	CASRLDSSYNEQFF	TGCGCCAGCAGATTAGACAGCTCCTACAATGAGCAGTTCTTC
NA	NA	TRBV20-1	TRBJ2-4	CSARDPRGIEAKNIQYF	TGCAGTGCTAGAGATCCGAGGGGGATTGAGGCCAAAAACATTCAGTACTTC
TRBD2	many	TRBV3-1	TRBJ2-1	CASSQSGLADGHEQFF	TGTGCCAGCAGCCAATCAGGACTAGCGGATGGACATGAGCAGTTCTTC
TRBD1	NA	TRBV2	TRBJ2-2	CASKTGTGAGELFF	TGTGCCAGCAAGACAGGGACGGGCGCCGGGGAGCTGTTTTTT
NA	NA	TRBV24-1	TRBJ2-5	CATSDGPFMRAGTQYF	TGTGCCACCAGTGATGGGCCCTTTATGAGGGCTGGGACCCAGTACTTC
TRBD1	NA	TRBV29-1	TRBJ2-1	CSVVTGTGWNEQFF	TGCAGCGTTGTAACCGGGACAGGGTGGAATGAGCAGTTCTTC
TRBD2	NA	TRBV29-1	TRBJ2-3	CSVDGTRTDTQYF	TGCAGCGTTGATGGGACTAGAACAGATACGCAGTATTTT
NA	NA	TRBV5-1	TRBJ1-1	CASSLDGGAPTEAFF	TGCGCCAGCAGCTTGGATGGGGGGGCCCCAACTGAAGCTTTCTTT
TRBD2	many	TRBV20-1	TRBJ2-3	CSAPNPIAGDTDTQYF	TGCAGTGCCCCCAACCCGATAGCGGGAGACACAGATACGCAGTATTTT
TRBD2	NA	TRBV3-1	TRBJ2-2	CASSQELAGKTGELFF	TGTGCCAGCAGCCAGGAACTAGCGGGGAAAACCGGGGAGCTGTTTTTT
NA	NA	TRBV7-2	TRBJ2-7	CASSPGRDSYEQYF	TGTGCCAGCAGCCCCGGGCGGGATTCCTACGAGCAGTACTTC
NA	NA	TRBV6-6	TRBJ2-1	CASSYPRGERGKNEQFF	TGTGCCAGCAGTTACCCCAGGGGGGAAAGAGGGAAGAATGAGCAGTTCTTC
NA	NA	TRBV18	TRBJ2-3	CASSPIPDTQYF	TGTGCCAGCTCACCAATCCCAGATACGCAGTATTTT
NA	few	TRBV20-1	TRBJ2-7	CSARQLAASSRNEQYF	TGCAGTGCTAGACAATTAGCGGCCTCATCTAGGAACGAGCAGTACTTC
TRBD2	NA	TRBV6-2/TRBV6-3	TRBJ2-7	CASSLSRGAYNEQYF	TGTGCCAGCAGCCTATCGCGGGGGGCCTACAATGAGCAGTACTTC
NA	many	TRBV20-1	TRBJ2-5	CSAPRQANMGTQYF	TGCAGTGCTCCCCGACAGGCCAACATGGGGACCCAGTACTTC
NA	NA	TRBV20-1	TRBJ2-7	CSASEAKFLYEQYF	TGCAGTGCTAGTGAAGCGAAGTTCCTATACGAGCAGTACTTC
NA	NA	TRBV10-3	TRBJ1-5	CATNSGQMGQPQHF	TGTGCCACCAACTCCGGCCAAATGGGTCAGCCCCAGCATTTT
TRBD2	NA	TRBV19	TRBJ2-1	CASARTSGINEQFF	TGTGCCAGTGCGAGGACTAGCGGCATCAATGAGCAGTTCTTC
TRBD2	few	TRBV7-2	TRBJ2-5	CASSLDILAGRGETQYF	TGTGCCAGCAGCTTAGATATTCTAGCGGGGCGTGGGGAGACCCAGTACTTC
NA	NA	TRBV5-1	TRBJ2-3	CASGEEGASYRYAYF	TGCGCCAGCGGAGAGGAGGGAGCCTCGTACAGATACGCGTATTTT
TRBD1	NA	TRBV27	TRBJ1-2	CTSRGHGSYGYTF	TGTACCAGCAGGGGGCACGGTAGCTATGGCTACACCTTC
TRBD2	few	TRBV4-1	TRBJ2-7	CASSQGGSMNEQYF	TGCGCCAGCAGCCAAGGCGGGAGCATGAACGAGCAGTACTTC
NA	NA	TRBV27	TRBJ1-2	CASSLSGRIGYGYTF	TGTGCCAGCAGTTTATCCGGCAGAATTGGTTATGGCTACACCTTC
NA	NA	TRBV20-1	TRBJ1-5	CSARDGGRNSNQPQHF	TGCAGTGCTAGAGACGGAGGACGGAATAGCAATCAGCCCCAGCATTTT
NA	NA	TRBV28	TRBJ2-7	CASSLVREQYF	TGTGCCAGCAGCTTGGTTCGTGAGCAGTACTTC
NA	NA	TRBV18	TRBJ2-7	CASSPSWEDPYEQYF	TGTGCCAGCTCACCGTCGTGGGAGGACCCCTACGAGCAGTACTTC
TRBD2	NA	TRBV11-2	TRBJ2-5	CASKRSGSQETQYF	TGTGCCAGCAAAAGGAGCGGGAGCCAAGAGACCCAGTACTTC
TRBD2	NA	TRBV28	TRBJ2-3	CASSFLAGGGTDTQYF	TGTGCCAGCAGTTTCCTAGCGGGAGGCGGCACAGATACGCAGTATTTT
TRBD1	NA	TRBV27	TRBJ2-7	CASSLGPGQGFYEQYF	TGTGCCAGCAGTTTAGGCCCCGGACAGGGATTCTACGAGCAGTACTTC
TRBD1	few	TRBV6-6	TRBJ2-4	CASRLKGQGAEQYF	TGTGCCAGCAGACTAAAGGGACAGGGGGCTGAGCAGTACTTC
NA	few	TRBV7-2	TRBJ2-5	CASSLSRVETQYF	TGTGCCAGCAGCCTAAGCAGGGTGGAGACCCAGTACTTC
NA	NA	TRBV7-2	TRBJ1-1	CASSRNRVVNTEAFF	TGTGCCAGCAGCCGAAACAGGGTGGTGAACACTGAAGCTTTCTTT
TRBD2	NA	TRBV11-2	TRBJ2-1	CASGRLAGYNEQFF	TGTGCCAGCGGAAGATTAGCGGGATACAATGAGCAGTTCTTC
TRBD1	NA	TRBV28	TRBJ1-1	CASSFLPGTAKNTEAFF	TGTGCCAGCAGTTTCCTCCCCGGGACAGCTAAGAACACTGAAGCTTTCTTT
NA	NA	TRBV20-1	TRBJ2-7	CSARPPLTYEQYF	TGCAGTGCTAGGCCCCCCCTCACCTACGAGCAGTACTTC
TRBD2	NA	TRBV2	TRBJ2-7	CASSEWGGGSPRHEQYF	TGTGCCAGCAGTGAATGGGGGGGAGGGAGCCCCCGTCACGAGCAGTACTTC
NA	once	TRBV5-1	TRBJ2-2	CASSLGSAAGELFF	TGCGCCAGCAGCCTCGGGAGTGCGGCCGGGGAGCTGTTTTTT
TRBD2	NA	TRBV7-3	TRBJ2-7	CASSLGSGRNNEQYF	TGTGCCAGCAGCTTAGGGAGCGGGAGAAATAATGAGCAGTACTTC
NA	NA	TRBV4-2	TRBJ1-2	CASSQVGIHDGYTF	TGTGCCAGCAGCCAAGTTGGTATCCACGACGGCTACACCTTC
NA	NA	TRBV27	TRBJ1-2	CASGPVSYGYTF	TGTGCCAGCGGGCCCGTGAGCTATGGCTACACCTTC
NA	few	TRBV30	TRBJ1-1	CAWGHHTEAFF	TGTGCCTGGGGACACCACACTGAAGCTTTCTTT
TRBD2	few	TRBV12-3/TRBV12-4	TRBJ2-2	CASSPGRAGVFGELFF	TGTGCCAGCAGTCCGGGGCGAGCGGGAGTTTTCGGGGAGCTGTTTTTT
NA	NA	TRBV7-3	TRBJ2-3	CASSLIREPADTQCF	TGTGCCAGCAGCTTAATAAGGGAGCCAGCAGATACGCAGTGTTTT
NA	NA	TRBV10-2	TRBJ2-3	CASTPSRADSEYAYF	TGCGCCAGCACCCCTAGCAGGGCCGACTCAGAATACGCGTATTTT
NA	few	TRBV7-3	TRBJ2-1	CASSLIKGGPRYNEQFF	TGTGCCAGCAGCTTAATAAAGGGGGGACCCCGGTACAATGAGCAGTTCTTC
NA	NA	TRBV20-1	TRBJ2-7	CSATTSPGEQYF	TGCAGTGCCACAACTAGCCCGGGCGAGCAGTACTTC
NA	few	TRBV29-1	TRBJ2-7	CSGWDNYEQYF	TGCAGCGGCTGGGACAACTACGAGCAGTACTTC
TRBD2	once	TRBV7-9	TRBJ2-1	CASTPSGGPHEQFF	TGTGCCAGCACCCCTTCGGGAGGGCCCCATGAGCAGTTCTTC
NA	few	TRBV6-5	TRBJ2-7	CASSRATPTSYEQYF	TGTGCCAGCAGTCGGGCGACACCCACCTCCTACGAGCAGTACTTC
TRBD2	few	TRBV29-1	TRBJ2-5	CSVDGGTHGTQYF	TGCAGCGTTGACGGGGGGACTCACGGGACCCAGTACTTC
TRBD1	few	TRBV25-1	TRBJ2-1	CASSDSGQGRNEQFF	TGTGCCAGCAGTGATTCGGGACAGGGTCGCAATGAGCAGTTCTTC
NA	NA	TRBV5-1	TRBJ2-5	CASSAPGEETQYF	TGCGCCAGCAGTGCCCCCGGGGAGGAGACCCAGTACTTC